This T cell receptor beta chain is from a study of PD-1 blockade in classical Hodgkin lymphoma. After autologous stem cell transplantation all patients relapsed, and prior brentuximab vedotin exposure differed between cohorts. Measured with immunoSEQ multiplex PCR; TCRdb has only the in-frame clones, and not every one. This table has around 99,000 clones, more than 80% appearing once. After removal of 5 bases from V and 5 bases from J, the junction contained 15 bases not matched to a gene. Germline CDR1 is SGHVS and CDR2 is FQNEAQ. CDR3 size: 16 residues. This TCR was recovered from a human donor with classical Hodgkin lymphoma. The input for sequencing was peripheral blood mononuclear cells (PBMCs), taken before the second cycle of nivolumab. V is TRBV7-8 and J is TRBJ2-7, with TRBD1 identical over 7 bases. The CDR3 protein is CASSLQGLQVTNEQYF. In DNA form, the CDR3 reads TGTGCCAGCAGCCTACAGGGGTTACAGGTCACAAACGAGCAGTACTTC.